The T cell receptor (beta chain) under discussion was sequenced for a study of shared clonotypes between healthy human individuals. Looked up from germline, CDR1 is GTSNPN and CDR2 is SVGIG (reference sequence). The CDR3 has 14 residues. Trimming took 0 bases from V and 9 from J, leaving 15 bases between them. Study-level findings and limits: Limitation of the genetic and exposure-history diversity represented came from the few donors. Deeper or shallower sequencing was expected to change how clonotypes are shared among donors. Among a handful of donors, about 5% of naive CD4 clonotypes were found in common.

Assay used: immunoSEQ multiplex PCR; TCRdb lists only in-frame clones, some missing. This table has 2,500,000 or so clones, roughly 92% appearing once. Of note for this clone: What it binds is not known.

The genes are TRBV30 and TRBJ2-1; D may correspond to TRBD1 or TRBD2 (6 bases each). The receptor was isolated from a man between 18 and 35 years old in good health. Sample: naive CD4+ T cells sorted from blood. Subset of the sample: CD45RA+ positively selected. CDR3 sequence reads: CAWSVDLGGSEQFF. The CDR3 coding sequence is TGTGCCTGGAGTGTCGATCTAGGGGGGAGTGAGCAGTTCTTC.